This T cell receptor (beta chain) was sequenced in a study of a mutant IDH1 vaccine in newly diagnosed glioma. Study results and limitations: Patients mounted vaccine-induced immune responses in approximately 93% of cases.

Details on this clone: Its target is not known.

The repertoire was sequenced with immunoSEQ multiplex PCR; TCRdb's copy has only in-frame clones and lacks some. The repertoire holds tens of thousands of clones, with under 90% as singletons. CDR1 is MGHRA, CDR2 YSYEKL, per germline. The CDR3 runs 16 residues. J was trimmed by 0 bases and V by 3 bases; bases with no gene match: 4. Regarding time point: baseline, week 1 (first vaccination visit). The treatment denotes: pre-vaccination baseline after standard-of-care therapy. The chain has TRBV4-1 and TRBJ1-4; 7 bases line up with TRBD1. The receptor was isolated from a woman aged 45-60 years with glioma. Sequences were derived from PBMCs, sampled from a glioma patient treated with radiotherapy, temozolomide or both. CDR3 in DNA: TGCGCCAGCAGCCAGGGACAGAGCCCAACTAATGAAAAACTGTTTTTT. This translates into CASSQGQSPTNEKLFF.